The source of this TCR beta chain is a study of blood T cell repertoires in COVID-19. Across the study: Whether acute or convalescent, the COVID-19 samples came from the United States, Italy and Spain.

The germline gives CDR1 SGDLS, CDR2 YYNGEE. This CDR3 is built from 16 residues. V shed 0 bases, J shed 1 base, and the junction held 1 base outside the gene matches. Here immunoSEQ multiplex PCR was the method, and the copy in TCRdb shows in-frame clones only, minus some. In the table there are around 97,000 clones, around nine tenths of which are singletons. The chain links TRBV9 to TRBJ2-1, with 10 bases that match TRBD1. What was sequenced was peripheral blood. This receptor was taken from a man in his fifties or sixties in a cohort sampled during active COVID-19. The CDR3 region has the DNA TGTGCCAGCAGCGTAGGGGACAGGGGATCCTACAATGAGCAGTTCTTC. It codes for CASSVGDRGSYNEQFF.